What follows are 20 T cell receptor beta chains derived from one specimen sequenced in a study of blood T cell repertoires in COVID-19. The table came from immunoSEQ multiplex PCR; TCRdb's copy has only in-frame clones and leaves some out. The table records 70,000 to 80,000 clones, around 85% of them present only once. The material sequenced was peripheral blood. The receptors come from a man older than 75 in a cohort sampled during active COVID-19.

This rearrangement joins TRBV6-5 to TRBJ2-1; TRBD1 is a possible D gene (7 bases). V lost 7 bases to trimming and J lost 5 bases, with 15 bases between them. Per germline, CDR1 MNHEY and CDR2 SVGAGI. This CDR3 is 14 amino acids long. In DNA, the CDR3 is TGTGCCAGCACCAGGGGGGTATGGGACAATGAGCAGTTCTTC. Its translation: CASTRGVWDNEQFF.

This chain joins TRBV10-2 and TRBJ2-1, with D possibly being TRBD1 (6 bases). V lost 4 bases, J lost 4 bases, and 8 bases lay in between. Germline CDR1 and CDR2: WSHSY and SAAADI. This CDR3 comprises 13 residues. In nucleotides, the CDR3 is TGCGCCAGCAGTGCGGACAGTTACAATGAGCAGTTCTTC. This gives the protein CASSADSYNEQFF.

The chain recombines TRBV5-1 with TRBJ2-3; TRBD2 agrees at 11 bases. Per the germline V gene, CDR1 is SGHRS and CDR2 is YFSETQ. This CDR3 has 17 amino acids. V lost 0 bases and J lost 0; bases outside the gene matches: 3. For the CDR3, the DNA is TGCGCCAGCAGCTTGGGACTAGCGGGGATCAGCACAGATACGCAGTATTTT. Protein sequence: CASSLGLAGISTDTQYF.

This chain joins TRBV19 and TRBJ1-2; TRBD1 is a possible D gene (5 bases). Germline V gene sequence: CDR1 LNHDA, CDR2 SQIVND (reference sequence). The V end was cut by 10 bases, the J end by 8 bases, with 17 bases between. This CDR3 has 12 amino acids. The CDR3 sequence is CATLGQGSGYTF. CDR3 DNA: TGTGCCACTCTCGGGCAGGGAAGCGGCTACACCTTC.

V is TRBV3-1 (or the pseudogene TRBV3-2) and J is TRBJ2-7, with TRBD1 as a possible D gene (7 bases). V was cut by 4 bases and J by 2 bases, with 12 bases left in between. CDR1 and CDR2 (germline): LGHDT, YNNKEL (reference sequence). The CDR3 is made up of 14 amino acids. The CDR3 nucleotides read TGTGCCAGCAGCCCGCGGGACAGTACCTACGAGCAGTACTTC. Protein: CASSPRDSTYEQYF.

The chain is built from TRBV21-1 and TRBJ2-5; the D call TRBD1 from the table was never checked on the DNA. TRBV21-1 is flagged as a pseudogene. The CDR3 is made up of 16 amino acids. The CDR3 nucleotides are TGTGCCAGCAGCAAAAGCGACAGGGGGCCTCAAGAGACCCAGTACTTC. Its protein product is CASSKSDRGPQETQYF.

This clone is a singleton in its sample. The rearrangement links TRBV18 to TRBJ2-2; D gene unclear. This CDR3 comprises 18 residues. The V gene lost 2 bases and the J gene lost 0 bases, with 16 bases spanning the gap. Germline V gene lookup returns CDR1 KGHSH and CDR2 LQKENI. The CDR3 DNA is TGTGCCAGCTCACCAGTTGTGTCCCGCAGCGCGAACACCGGGGAGCTGTTTTTT. Translated, it gives CASSPVVSRSANTGELFF.

The chain carries TRBV24-1 and TRBJ1-4; D call uncertain. CDR3 length: 13 residues. CDR1 and CDR2 (germline): KGHDR, SFDVKD. V lost 4 bases and J 11 bases, leaving 13 bases between the germline ends. The CDR3 DNA reads as TGTGCCACCAGTGACCCCGTTCGTCGGAAACTGTTTTTT. This encodes CATSDPVRRKLFF.

Of note for this clone: The identical CDR3 is also encoded by other nucleotide sequences in the sample. V is TRBV18 and J is TRBJ2-7, with a possible D match to TRBD1 (6 bases). CDR1 and CDR2 from the germline V gene are KGHSH and LQKENI. Trimming stripped 0 bases from V and 3 bases from J, with 6 bases between. This CDR3 region has 13 residues. The CDR3 is CASSPPDSYEQYV. As DNA, the CDR3 is TGTGCCAGCTCACCACCGGACAGCTACGAGCAGTACGTC.

V and J are TRBV28 and TRBJ1-1; tentative D call: TRBD1 (5 bases). V dropped 5 bases and J dropped 4 bases, with 8 bases sitting between them. This CDR3 region has 12 residues. Germline lookup yields CDR1 MDHEN and CDR2 SYDVKM. CDR3 in amino acids: CASSLGRTEAFF. The DNA of the CDR3 is TGTGCCAGCAGTCTGGGGCGCACTGAAGCTTTCTTT. The full variable domain, in which reference TRBV28 and TRBJ1-1 provide the parts outside the CDR3, is DVKVTQSSRYLVKRTGEKVFLECVQDMDHENMFWYRQDPGLGLRLIYFSYDVKMKEKGDIPEGYSVSREKKERFSLILESASTNQTSMYLCASSLGRTEAFFGQGTRLTVV.

This clone was seen more than once but under ten times. The chain couples TRBV19 to TRBJ1-5; D may be TRBD1 (5 bases). CDR1 is LNHDA and CDR2 is SQIVND in the germline V gene (reference sequence). The CDR3 covers 12 residues. Trimming removed 7 bases from V and 8 bases from J, with 12 bases in between. This CDR3 reads CASMRIGEPQHF. DNA for the CDR3: TGTGCCAGTATGAGGATAGGGGAGCCCCAGCATTTT.

This clone was recorded a few times. The chain employs TRBV6-5 and TRBJ1-3; D ambiguous. Germline CDR1 reads MNHEY; CDR2 reads SVGAGI. This CDR3 spans 16 amino acids. Deletions cut 0 bases from V and 0 bases from J, with 9 bases between. CDR3 in amino acids: CASSYSARSSGNTIYF. CDR3 nucleotide sequence: TGTGCCAGCAGTTACTCGGCGAGGAGCTCTGGAAACACCATATATTTT.

This rearrangement joins TRBV28 to TRBJ1-6; a possible D gene is TRBD1 (6 bases). The CDR3 covers 16 residues. From germline, CDR1 is MDHEN and CDR2 SYDVKM. V gave up 1 base and J gave up 6 bases, with 13 bases separating them. The CDR3 loop is CASSLSQDRLNSPLHF. The CDR3 nucleotides are TGTGCCAGCAGTTTATCCCAAGACAGGCTTAATTCACCCCTCCACTTT. Full variable domain (outside the CDR3, taken from reference TRBV28 and TRBJ1-6): DVKVTQSSRYLVKRTGEKVFLECVQDMDHENMFWYRQDPGLGLRLIYFSYDVKMKEKGDIPEGYSVSREKKERFSLILESASTNQTSMYLCASSLSQDRLNSPLHFGNGTRLTVT.

The CDR3 region has the DNA TGTGCCAGTAGAAGGACAGCCCGAGGGGTTTACAATGAGCAGTTCTTC. Its protein product is CASRRTARGVYNEQFF. The rearrangement joins TRBV19 to TRBJ2-1; possible D gene TRBD1, 6 bases. There are 16 residues in the CDR3. Trimming shortened V by 6 bases and J by 4 bases, and 19 bases separated the two germline ends. The germline CDR1 and CDR2 sequences are LNHDA and SQIVND (reference sequence).

V usage is TRBV18 and J usage is TRBJ2-1; 8 bases are shared with TRBD2. This CDR3 contains 15 residues. Trimming removed 3 bases from V and 9 bases from J; junction bases left unmatched: 10. CDR1 is KGHSH, CDR2 LQKENI, per germline. This chain's CDR3 is CASSPRSGGGSEQFF. The CDR3 DNA is TGTGCCAGCTCACCGAGGAGCGGGGGCGGCAGTGAGCAGTTCTTC.

The chain combines TRBV6-5 with TRBJ1-6, with TRBD1 identical over 12 bases. Germline V gene data show CDR1 as MNHEY and CDR2 as SVGAGI. V was clipped by 2 bases and J by 6 bases; unmatched bases: 2. The CDR3 loop spans 16 amino acids. CDR3 region: CASSYGTGGVNSPLHF. CDR3 DNA: TGTGCCAGCAGTTACGGGACAGGGGGCGTTAATTCACCCCTCCACTTT.

The chain recombines TRBV18 with TRBJ1-1; D gene uncertain. The germline gives CDR1 KGHSH, CDR2 LQKENI. The CDR3 loop spans 14 amino acids. V lost 2 bases to trimming and J lost 5 bases, with 12 bases between them. CDR3 amino acids: CASSPAGSWTEAFF. The CDR3 nucleotides are TGTGCCAGCTCACCAGCGGGGTCATGGACTGAAGCTTTCTTT.

This clone was picked up a small number of times. The chain joins TRBV24-1 to TRBJ1-5, with TRBD1 identical over 8 bases. The CDR3 runs 15 residues. Germline lookup yields CDR1 KGHDR and CDR2 SFDVKD. Trimming removed 2 bases from V and 4 bases from J; junction bases left unmatched: 3. CDR3 nucleotides: TGTGCCACCAGTGATTCCACAGGGGGTAATCAGCCCCAGCATTTT. Protein: CATSDSTGGNQPQHF.

This clone was counted only a few times. The CDR3 here is CASSLVGTGTYEQYF. The CDR3 bases are TGCGCCAGCAGCTTGGTAGGGACAGGGACCTACGAGCAGTACTTC. The rearrangement joins TRBV5-1 to TRBJ2-7, with 9 nucleotides matching TRBD1. Trimming removed 0 bases from V and 2 bases from J; junction bases left unmatched: 3. Per germline, CDR1 SGHRS and CDR2 YFSETQ. This CDR3 spans 15 amino acids.

The chain uses TRBV25-1 and TRBJ2-3; D possibly corresponds to TRBD2 (5 bases). The CDR3 consists of 15 residues. V lost 3 bases and J 6 bases, leaving 16 bases between the germline ends. CDR1 MGHDK and CDR2 SYGVNS come from the germline V gene. The CDR3 reads CASSDYGELADTQYF. The CDR3 DNA is TGTGCCAGCAGTGATTATGGGGAGCTCGCGGATACGCAGTATTTT.